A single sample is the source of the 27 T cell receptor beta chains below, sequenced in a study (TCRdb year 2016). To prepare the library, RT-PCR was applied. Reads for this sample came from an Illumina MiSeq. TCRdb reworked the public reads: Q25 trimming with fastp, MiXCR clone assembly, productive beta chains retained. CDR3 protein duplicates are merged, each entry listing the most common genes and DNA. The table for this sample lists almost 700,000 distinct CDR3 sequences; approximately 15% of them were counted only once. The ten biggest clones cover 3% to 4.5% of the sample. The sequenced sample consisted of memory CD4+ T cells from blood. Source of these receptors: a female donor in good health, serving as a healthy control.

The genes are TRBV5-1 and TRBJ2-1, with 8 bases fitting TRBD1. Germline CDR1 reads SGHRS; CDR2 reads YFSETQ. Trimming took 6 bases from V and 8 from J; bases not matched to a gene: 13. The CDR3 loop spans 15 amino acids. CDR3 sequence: CASTLGQGERDEQFF. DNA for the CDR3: TGCGCCAGCACCCTAGGACAGGGAGAGCGGGATGAGCAGTTCTTC.

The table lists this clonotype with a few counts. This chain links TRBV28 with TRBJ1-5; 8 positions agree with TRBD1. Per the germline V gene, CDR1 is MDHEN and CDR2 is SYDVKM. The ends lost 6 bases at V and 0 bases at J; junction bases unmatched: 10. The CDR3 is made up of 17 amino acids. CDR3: CASRASGTGYSNQPQHF. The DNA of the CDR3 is TGTGCCAGCAGGGCGTCCGGGACAGGTTATAGCAATCAGCCCCAGCATTTT. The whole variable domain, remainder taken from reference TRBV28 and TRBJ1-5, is DVKVTQSSRYLVKRTGEKVFLECVQDMDHENMFWYRQDPGLGLRLIYFSYDVKMKEKGDIPEGYSVSREKKERFSLILESASTNQTSMYLCASRASGTGYSNQPQHFGDGTRLSIL.

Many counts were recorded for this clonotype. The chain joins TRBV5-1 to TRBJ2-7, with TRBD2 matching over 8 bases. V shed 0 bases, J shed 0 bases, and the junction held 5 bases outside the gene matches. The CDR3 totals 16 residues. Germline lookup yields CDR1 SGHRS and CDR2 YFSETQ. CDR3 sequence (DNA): TGCGCCAGCAGCTTGGTTGGCGGGAGGACCTCCTACGAGCAGTACTTC. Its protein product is CASSLVGGRTSYEQYF.

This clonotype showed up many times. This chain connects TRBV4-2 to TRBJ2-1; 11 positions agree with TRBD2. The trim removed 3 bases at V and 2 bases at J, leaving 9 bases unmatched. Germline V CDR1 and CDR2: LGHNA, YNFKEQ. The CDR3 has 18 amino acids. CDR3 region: CASSQAGALAGAYNEQFF. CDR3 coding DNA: TGTGCCAGCAGCCAGGCAGGGGCACTAGCGGGGGCCTACAATGAGCAGTTCTTC.

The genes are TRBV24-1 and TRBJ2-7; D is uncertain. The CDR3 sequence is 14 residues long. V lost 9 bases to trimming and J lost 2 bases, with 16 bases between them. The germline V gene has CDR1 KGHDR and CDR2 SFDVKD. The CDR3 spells CATPQSFLPYEQYF. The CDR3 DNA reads TGTGCCACCCCGCAGAGCTTCCTGCCCTACGAGCAGTACTTC.

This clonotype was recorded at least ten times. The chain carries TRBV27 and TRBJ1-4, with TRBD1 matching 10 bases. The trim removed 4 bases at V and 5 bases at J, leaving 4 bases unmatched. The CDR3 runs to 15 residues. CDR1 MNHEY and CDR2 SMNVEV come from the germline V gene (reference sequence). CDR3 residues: CASSSPDRGNEKLFF. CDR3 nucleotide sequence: TGTGCCAGCAGTTCCCCGGACAGGGGGAATGAAAAACTGTTTTTT. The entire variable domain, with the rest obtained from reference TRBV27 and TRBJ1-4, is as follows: EAQVTQNPRYLITVTGKKLTVTCSQNMNHEYMSWYRQDPGLGLRQIYYSMNVEVTDKGDVPEGYKVSRKEKRNFPLILESPSPNQTSLYFCASSSPDRGNEKLFFGSGTQLSVL.

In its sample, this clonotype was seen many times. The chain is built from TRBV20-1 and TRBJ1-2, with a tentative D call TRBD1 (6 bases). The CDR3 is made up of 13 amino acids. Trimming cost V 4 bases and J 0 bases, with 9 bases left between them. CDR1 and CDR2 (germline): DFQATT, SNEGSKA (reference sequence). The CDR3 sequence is CSATDSSNYGYTF. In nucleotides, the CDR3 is TGCAGTGCTACGGACAGCTCTAACTATGGCTACACCTTC.

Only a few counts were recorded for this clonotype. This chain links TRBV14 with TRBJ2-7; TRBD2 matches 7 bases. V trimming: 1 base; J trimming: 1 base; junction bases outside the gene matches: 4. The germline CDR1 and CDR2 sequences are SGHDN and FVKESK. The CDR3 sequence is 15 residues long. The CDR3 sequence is CASSQVFGGSYEQYF. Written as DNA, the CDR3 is TGTGCCAGCAGCCAAGTGTTCGGGGGGTCCTACGAGCAGTACTTC.

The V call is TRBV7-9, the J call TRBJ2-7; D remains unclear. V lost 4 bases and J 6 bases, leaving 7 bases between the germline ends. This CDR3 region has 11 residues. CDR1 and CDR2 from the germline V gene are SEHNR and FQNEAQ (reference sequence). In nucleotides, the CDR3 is TGTGCCAGCAGCTCGCTGTTCGAGCAGTACTTC. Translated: CASSSLFEQYF.

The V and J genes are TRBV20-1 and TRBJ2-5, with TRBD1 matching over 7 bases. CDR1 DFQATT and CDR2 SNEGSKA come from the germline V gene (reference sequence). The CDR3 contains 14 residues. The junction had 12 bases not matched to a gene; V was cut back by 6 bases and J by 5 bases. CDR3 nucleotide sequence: TGCAGTGCGCCCCGACAGGGTTCCTTGGAGACCCAGTACTTC. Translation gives CSAPRQGSLETQYF.

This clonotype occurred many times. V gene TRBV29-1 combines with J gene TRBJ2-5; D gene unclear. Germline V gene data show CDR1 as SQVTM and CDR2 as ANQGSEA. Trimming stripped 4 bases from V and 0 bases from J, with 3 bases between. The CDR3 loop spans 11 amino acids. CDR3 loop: CSVAHQETQYF. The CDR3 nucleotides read TGCAGCGTTGCCCACCAAGAGACCCAGTACTTC.

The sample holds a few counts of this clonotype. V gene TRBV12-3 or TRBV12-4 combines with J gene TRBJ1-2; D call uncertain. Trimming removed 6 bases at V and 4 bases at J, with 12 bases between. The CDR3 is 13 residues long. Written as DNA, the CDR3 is TGTGCCAGCAGCCTCCGACGGGGCTATGGCTACACCTTC. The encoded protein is CASSLRRGYGYTF.

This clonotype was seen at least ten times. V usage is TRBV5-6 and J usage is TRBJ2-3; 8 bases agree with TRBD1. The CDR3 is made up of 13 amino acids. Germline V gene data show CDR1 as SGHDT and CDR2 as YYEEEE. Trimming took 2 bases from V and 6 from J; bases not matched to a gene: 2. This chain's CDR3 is CASSFRQGDTQYF. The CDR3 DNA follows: TGTGCCAGCAGCTTCCGACAGGGGGATACGCAGTATTTT.

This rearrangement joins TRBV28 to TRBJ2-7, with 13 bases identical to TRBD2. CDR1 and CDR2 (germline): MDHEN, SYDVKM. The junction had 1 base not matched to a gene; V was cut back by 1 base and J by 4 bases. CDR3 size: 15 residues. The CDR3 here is CASSLSTSGRYEQYF. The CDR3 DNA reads TGTGCCAGCAGTTTATCGACTAGCGGGAGGTACGAGCAGTACTTC.

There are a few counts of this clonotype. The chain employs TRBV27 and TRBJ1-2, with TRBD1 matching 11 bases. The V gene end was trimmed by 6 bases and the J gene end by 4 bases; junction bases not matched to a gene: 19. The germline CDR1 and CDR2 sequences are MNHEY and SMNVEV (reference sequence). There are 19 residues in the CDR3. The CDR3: CASRNKGQGGVSPSYGYTF. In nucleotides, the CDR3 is TGTGCCAGCAGAAACAAGGGACAGGGGGGTGTTAGTCCGTCCTATGGCTACACCTTC.

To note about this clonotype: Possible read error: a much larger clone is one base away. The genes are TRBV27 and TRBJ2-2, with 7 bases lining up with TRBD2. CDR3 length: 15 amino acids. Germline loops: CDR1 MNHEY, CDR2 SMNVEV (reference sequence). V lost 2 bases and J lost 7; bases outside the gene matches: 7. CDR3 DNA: TGTGCCAGCAGTTTAATAGGACTAGACGGCGGGGAGCTGTTTTTT. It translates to CASSLIGLDGGELFF.

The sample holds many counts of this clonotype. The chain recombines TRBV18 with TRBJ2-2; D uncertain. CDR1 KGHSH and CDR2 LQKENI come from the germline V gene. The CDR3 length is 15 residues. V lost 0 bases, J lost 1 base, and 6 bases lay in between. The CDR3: CASSPPNGNTGELFF. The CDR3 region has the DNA TGTGCCAGCTCACCACCGAATGGGAACACCGGGGAGCTGTTTTTT.

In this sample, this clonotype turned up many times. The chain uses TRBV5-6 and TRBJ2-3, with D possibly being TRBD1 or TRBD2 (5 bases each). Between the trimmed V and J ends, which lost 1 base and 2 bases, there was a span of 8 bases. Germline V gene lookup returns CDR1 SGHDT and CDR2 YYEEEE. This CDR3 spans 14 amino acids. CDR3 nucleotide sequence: TGTGCCAGCAGCTTGAACGGGGCCACAGATACGCAGTATTTT. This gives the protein CASSLNGATDTQYF.

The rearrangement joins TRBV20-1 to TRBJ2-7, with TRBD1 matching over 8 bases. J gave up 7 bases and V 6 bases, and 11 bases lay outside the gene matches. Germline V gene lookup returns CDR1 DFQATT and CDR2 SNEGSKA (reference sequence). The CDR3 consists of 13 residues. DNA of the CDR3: TGCAGTGCAACGACAGGGGAGGATTATGAGCAGTACTTC. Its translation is CSATTGEDYEQYF.

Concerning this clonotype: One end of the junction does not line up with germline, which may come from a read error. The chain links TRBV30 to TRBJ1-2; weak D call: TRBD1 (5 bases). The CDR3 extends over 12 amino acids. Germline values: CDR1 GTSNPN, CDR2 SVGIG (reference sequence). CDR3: CAWSLSWGLASF. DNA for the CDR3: TGTGCCTGGAGCTTATCTTGGGGCCTTGCTTCCTTC. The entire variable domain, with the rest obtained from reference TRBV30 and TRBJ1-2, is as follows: SQTIHQWPATLVQPVGSPLSLECTVEGTSNPNLYWYRQAAGRGLQLLFYSVGIGQISSEVPQNLSASRPQDRQFILSSKKLLLSDSGFYLCAWSLSWGLASFGSGTRLTVV.

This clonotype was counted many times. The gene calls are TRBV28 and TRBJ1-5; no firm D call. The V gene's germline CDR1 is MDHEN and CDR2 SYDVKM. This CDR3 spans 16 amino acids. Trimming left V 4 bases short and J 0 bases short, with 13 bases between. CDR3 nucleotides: TGTGCCAGCAGTTGGGGTCTAGGTGTTAGCAATCAGCCCCAGCATTTT. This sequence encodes CASSWGLGVSNQPQHF.

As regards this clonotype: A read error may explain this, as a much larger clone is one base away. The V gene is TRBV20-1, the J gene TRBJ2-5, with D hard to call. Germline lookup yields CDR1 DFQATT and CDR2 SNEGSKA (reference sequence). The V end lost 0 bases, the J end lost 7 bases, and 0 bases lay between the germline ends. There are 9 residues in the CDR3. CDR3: CSARETQYF. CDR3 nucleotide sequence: TGCAGTGCTAGAGAGACCCAGTACTTC.

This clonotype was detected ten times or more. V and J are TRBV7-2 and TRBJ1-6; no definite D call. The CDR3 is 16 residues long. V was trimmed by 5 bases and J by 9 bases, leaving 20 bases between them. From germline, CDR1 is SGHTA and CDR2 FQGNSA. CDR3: CASSQTQRDLGSPLHF. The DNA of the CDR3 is TGTGCCAGCAGCCAAACTCAAAGGGATCTCGGTTCACCCCTCCACTTT.

The DNA for the CDR3 is TGTGCCAGCAGCCGAACTCCAGGGTATGGCTACACCTTC. As protein: CASSRTPGYGYTF. This chain joins TRBV7-8 and TRBJ1-2; D is perhaps TRBD1 (5 bases). Germline V CDR1 and CDR2: SGHVS, FQNEAQ. V lost 5 bases and J lost 5, with 12 bases in between. This CDR3 is built from 13 residues.

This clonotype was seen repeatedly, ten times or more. The CDR3 here is CASSLDPTSGATYNEQFF. The CDR3 bases are TGCGCCAGCAGCTTGGACCCGACTAGCGGGGCTACCTACAATGAGCAGTTCTTC. The chain couples TRBV5-1 to TRBJ2-1, with 11 bases lining up with TRBD2. The CDR3 runs 18 residues. With V trimmed by 0 bases and J by 2 bases, 7 bases remained unmatched. Germline values: CDR1 SGHRS, CDR2 YFSETQ.

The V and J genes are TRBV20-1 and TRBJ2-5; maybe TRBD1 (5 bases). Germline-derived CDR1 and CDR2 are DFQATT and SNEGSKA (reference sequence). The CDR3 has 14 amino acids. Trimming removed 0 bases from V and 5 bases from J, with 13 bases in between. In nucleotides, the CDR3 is TGCAGTGCTAGAGATACAGGCCGGTCGGAGACCCAGTACTTC. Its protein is CSARDTGRSETQYF.

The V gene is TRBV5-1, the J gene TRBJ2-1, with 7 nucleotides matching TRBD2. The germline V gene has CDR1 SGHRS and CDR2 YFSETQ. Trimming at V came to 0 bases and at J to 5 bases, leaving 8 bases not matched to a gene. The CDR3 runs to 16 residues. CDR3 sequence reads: CASSLAGLAENNEQFF. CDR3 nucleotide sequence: TGCGCCAGCAGCTTGGCCGGCCTAGCGGAGAACAATGAGCAGTTCTTC.